This T cell receptor (beta chain) came from a study of T cells in tumors after PD-1 blockade. Across the whole study: Patients received pembrolizumab 200 mg every 3 weeks or cemiplimab 350 mg every 2 weeks.

The CDR3 runs 13 residues. Per germline, CDR1 SGHNT and CDR2 YYREEE (reference sequence). V lost 4 bases to trimming and J lost 2 bases, with 10 bases between them. The data were produced by immunoSEQ multiplex PCR, yet TCRdb's version contains in-frame clones alone and is incomplete. The table has roughly 47,000 clones, 60% to 80% seen once; the top ten hold about a sixth. The V call is TRBV5-4, the J call TRBJ2-7; a possible D gene is TRBD1 (6 bases). Sequencing was performed on PBMCs, taken before anti-PD-1 treatment. The receptor's source is a human donor with basal cell carcinoma. In DNA form, the CDR3 reads TGTGCCAGCAGCCGGGACACCGCCTACGAGCAGTACTTC. This translates into CASSRDTAYEQYF.